Each of the 6 T cell receptor beta chains below was sequenced from the same sample in a study of T-cell reconstitution after alpha-beta-depleted transplantation in children. TCRbeta library construction was performed incorporating unique molecular identifiers. MiXCR was run by TCRdb on the PCR reads, yielding one entry per CDR3 protein. This sample has about 340,000 distinct CDR3 sequences, with 10% found just once. The sample was PBMCs from the stem cell graft donor, taken from the stem cell graft. The receptor source for this set is a human donor who donated a stem cell graft to a child with acute lymphoblastic leukemia.

This clonotype came up many times. The gene calls are TRBV5-1 and TRBJ2-3, with TRBD1 as a possible D gene (5 bases). Per the germline V gene, CDR1 is SGHRS and CDR2 is YFSETQ. The V end lost 0 bases, the J end lost 6 bases, and 14 bases lay between the germline ends. The CDR3 loop spans 15 amino acids. This CDR3 is CASSLGTRATDTQYF. Written as DNA, the CDR3 is TGCGCCAGCAGCTTGGGGACACGTGCCACGGATACGCAGTATTTT.

V gene TRBV20-1 combines with J gene TRBJ2-1, with 9 bases lining up with TRBD2. This CDR3 comprises 14 residues. V was pared by 5 bases and J by 5 bases, with 7 bases of the junction left unmatched. The germline V gene has CDR1 DFQATT and CDR2 SNEGSKA (reference sequence). The CDR3 coding sequence is TGCAGTGCTTCCGGGACTAGCATTAACAATGAGCAGTTCTTC. Translated, it gives CSASGTSINNEQFF.

This clonotype has ten or more counts. V and J are TRBV20-1 and TRBJ2-4; possible D gene TRBD1, 6 bases. CDR3 length equals 13 residues. V was pared by 5 bases and J by 3 bases, with 11 bases between. Germline values: CDR1 DFQATT, CDR2 SNEGSKA (reference sequence). CDR3: CSALGQLKNIQYF. The CDR3 DNA reads as TGCAGTGCTCTAGGACAGCTCAAAAACATTCAGTACTTC.

The genes are TRBV4-3 and TRBJ2-1, with no clear D. The ends were cut back, 1 base at V and 2 bases at J, with 9 bases in the middle. In germline, CDR1 is LGHNA, CDR2 YSLEER. The CDR3 consists of 15 residues. Written as DNA, the CDR3 is TGCGCCAGCAGCCAAGGTCTAGGGACCTACAATGAGCAGTTCTTC. This codes for CASSQGLGTYNEQFF.

The sample holds many counts of this clonotype. The chain carries TRBV28 and TRBJ2-2; no clear D gene. The V gene's germline CDR1 is MDHEN and CDR2 SYDVKM. This CDR3 is built from 13 residues. Trimming pared 10 bases from V and 1 base from J, leaving 10 bases between. The CDR3 DNA sequence: TGTGCCACCCGTATACTGAACACCGGGGAGCTGTTTTTT. It encodes CATRILNTGELFF. The full variable domain, rest sourced from reference TRBV28 and TRBJ2-2, is DVKVTQSSRYLVKRTGEKVFLECVQDMDHENMFWYRQDPGLGLRLIYFSYDVKMKEKGDIPEGYSVSREKKERFSLILESASTNQTSMYLCATRILNTGELFFGEGSRLTVL.

This clonotype has only a few counts. The rearrangement uses TRBV7-9 and TRBJ2-2; D gene ambiguous. The ends were cut back, 5 bases at V and 3 bases at J, with 7 bases in the middle. Per the germline V gene, CDR1 is SEHNR and CDR2 is FQNEAQ (reference sequence). This CDR3 is 13 amino acids long. The CDR3 region has the DNA TGTGCCAGCAGCCTAGGACACACCGGGGAGCTGTTTTTT. It encodes CASSLGHTGELFF.